This TCR beta chain is from a study of blood T cell repertoires in COVID-19. Looking at the study overall: COVID-19 samples collected from the United States, Italy and Spain covered acute and convalescent phases.

This clone was picked up one time. Original data processing: Reference gene primers were amplified, and this amplification served to estimate nucleated cell counts. Clones were read by immunoSEQ multiplex PCR, and TCRdb kept only the in-frame ones, dropping some. The V and J calls and clone size were taken over from that table, and D and trimming were inferred from the DNA. This table holds 150,000 to 200,000 clones, 92% found once. The germline gives CDR1 MNHEY, CDR2 SVGAGI. This CDR3 has 16 amino acids. Unmatched junction bases numbered 5, after V lost 2 bases and J lost 3 bases. The chain is built from TRBV6-5 and TRBJ2-7, with 12 bases lining up with TRBD2. This receptor was obtained from a man aged 30-40 years with COVID-19, enrolled during active disease. Material: peripheral blood. This chain's CDR3 is CASSYPEGLAGYEQYF. As DNA, the CDR3 is TGTGCCAGCAGTTACCCCGAGGGACTAGCGGGCTACGAGCAGTACTTC.